This T cell receptor beta chain derives from a study of blood T cells in healthy people across ages (dated by TCRdb to 2013 to 2016). Notes on the research overall: Template switching captured roughly one uniquely barcoded TCR beta cDNA molecule per two T cells in model experiments. Using deep sequencing normalized with unique cDNA molecular identifiers, the study measured how TCR beta repertoire diversity changes with age. The donors were split into four age groups: young (average about 16 years), middle-aged (around 37), aged (about 62) and long-lived (under 85). Donors of different ages were randomly distributed across sequencing lanes to avoid experimental bias. The study analyzed two additional independent replicas of 1 million unique cDNA reads from the same blood draw for two donors, one aged 18 to 30 and one aged 80 or older.

Concerning this clonotype itself: Its cognate antigen has yet to be identified. There are no base qualities to consult, and no much larger clone falls within one base.

Overall study results and their limits: As age increased, observed TCR beta diversity per million T cells dropped in a roughly linear way, and a significant reduction was already evident by age around 41. Because profiling used bulk unsorted PBMCs, naive and antigen-experienced compartments could not be compared conclusively. Compared with the aged group, the long-lived group had more naive CD4+ T cells, fewer expanded clones and increased TCR diversity, a pattern suggesting age selection. The percentage of naive T cells measured by flow cytometry correlated strongly with observed TCR beta diversity. Estimates of total diversity based on one million sequenced T cells were considered lower bounds and underestimates. Donor CMV infection status was unknown, potentially confounding age-related changes in expanded clonotypes.

The CDR3 covers 14 residues, taking in both the cysteine and the phenylalanine. Here the CDR3 DNA is all that survives: 42 bases in frame from base 1. V loses 3 bases at its end and J loses 5 bases; junction bases beyond the gene matches: 4. CDR1 and CDR2 are read off the germline V gene as SQVTM and ANQGSEA. Systemically healthy Caucasian individuals from Russia, around 39 in total and aged roughly 6 to 95 years, were included as donors. Each donor gave about 11 milliliters of peripheral blood, drawn into EDTA-treated Vacutainer tubes. Ficoll-Paque density-gradient centrifugation was used to isolate PBMCs, with at least 6 million per sample. Trizol reagent was used to extract total RNA from the PBMCs, yielding at least 6 micrograms per sample. The percentages of naive CD45RAhigh/CD27high T cells were determined by flow cytometry on a PBMC aliquot from every donor. Library construction relied on 5' RACE. Sequencing took place on an Illumina HiSeq 2500. The second PCR ran for about 6 to 12 cycles and used a J-beta primer mix along with a sample-barcoded 5' primer. Each TCR beta cDNA molecule received a unique molecular identifier from a template-switch 5' adaptor carrying 12 random nucleotides. Each sample yielded at least 3 million CDR3-containing paired-end reads. First-strand cDNA synthesis was performed from all RNA using the Mint cDNA synthesis kit, with priming by a TRBC-specific oligonucleotide. All cDNA was treated with uracil-DNA glycosylase and then went through a first 18-cycle PCR with the universal primers M1SS and BC2_uni_R. In the source study's methods: Each sample was normalized by randomly selecting 1 million high-quality reads, each carrying a distinct molecular identifier. Instead of being binned into consensus sequences, reads that shared molecular identifiers were thrown out. MiTCR, with a Q25 quality threshold and the strictest error-elimination algorithm, was used for CDR3 identification, clonotype clustering and error correction. A nonparametric unseen species model with Euler transformation was used to estimate lower-bound total TCR beta diversity. Clones were called with MiXCR by TCRdb after fastp trimmed the public reads at Q25, and only in-frame beta chains were retained. Identical CDR3 protein sequences are pooled into one entry, listed with their most common genes and DNA. The V and J calls and clone size come from TCRdb's table, not from the authors' own analysis. Recorded for this sample are over a million distinct CDR3 sequences; approximately 43% of them occurred a single time. 4% of the sample is held by the ten biggest clonotypes.

This TCR was recovered from a woman younger than 35 in good health. The sequence links TRBV29-1 to TRBJ2-1, and 10 junctional nucleotides match TRBD2. The sequenced material came from blood. The CDR3 protein: CSVDSGGLHNEQFF. The sequence in DNA is TGCAGCGTTGATAGCGGGGGGCTGCACAATGAGCAGTTCTTC.